The 26 T cell receptor beta chains below come from one sample, sequenced in a study of shared clonotypes between healthy human individuals. Assay used: immunoSEQ multiplex PCR; TCRdb lists only in-frame clones, some missing. The table lists about 490,000 clones, roughly 85% of them singletons, with about 12% in the top ten. The specimen sequenced was PBMCs. These receptors came from a woman aged 40 to 50 in good health. Some clones in this sample may be carry-over from other donors' samples.

The rearrangement links TRBV30 to TRBJ1-1; TRBD1 might be the D (5 bases). Trimming removed 0 bases from V and 1 base from J, with 12 bases in between. CDR1 and CDR2 (germline): GTSNPN, SVGIG (reference sequence). The CDR3 loop spans 15 amino acids. The DNA for the CDR3 is TGTGCCTGGAGTGTACGGGGGGGAGGGAACACTGAAGCTTTCTTT. As protein: CAWSVRGGGNTEAFF.

This sequence joins TRBV15 and TRBJ1-1; D unclear. V was shortened by 2 bases and J by 8 bases, with 15 bases between the two germline ends. CDR3 size: 14 residues. Looked up from germline, CDR1 is LNHNV and CDR2 is YYDKDF (reference sequence). DNA of the CDR3: TGTGCCACCAGCAGACCCCGACCTACCACAGAAGCTTTCTTT. Its translation is CATSRPRPTTEAFF.

The chain has TRBV30 and TRBJ2-2; 7 bases match TRBD2. The germline V gene encodes CDR1 GTSNPN and CDR2 SVGIG (reference sequence). The CDR3 has 17 residues. The trim removed 0 bases at V and 2 bases at J, leaving 9 bases unmatched. The CDR3: CAWSVRRLADNTGELFF. Written as DNA, the CDR3 is TGTGCCTGGAGTGTAAGACGGCTAGCGGACAACACCGGGGAGCTGTTTTTT.

The chain joins TRBV5-5 to TRBJ1-1, with D perhaps TRBD1 (6 bases). The CDR3 is 13 amino acids. Trimming left V 4 bases short and J 4 bases short, with 11 bases between. Germline V gene data show CDR1 as SGHKS and CDR2 as YYEKEE (reference sequence). CDR3 nucleotides: TGTGCCAGCAGCAACCAGGGGATCACTGAAGCTTTCTTT. This encodes CASSNQGITEAFF.

The chain joins TRBV5-6 to TRBJ1-1; D perhaps matches TRBD1 (5 bases). This CDR3 region has 15 residues. Germline V gene sequence: CDR1 SGHDT, CDR2 YYEEEE. The ends were cut back, 4 bases at V and 4 bases at J, with 17 bases in the middle. For the CDR3, the DNA is TGTGCCAGCAGCGCTCCGGGGCCCGTGGGCACTGAAGCTTTCTTT. Amino acids: CASSAPGPVGTEAFF.

V is TRBV7-2 and J is TRBJ1-5; 8 bases map to TRBD1. Trimming cost V 1 base and J 9 bases; bases outside gene matches: 8. This CDR3 has 15 amino acids. The germline V gene has CDR1 SGHTA and CDR2 FQGNSA. This CDR3 reads CASSLETGAGWPQHF. CDR3 DNA: TGTGCCAGCAGCTTAGAGACAGGGGCCGGGTGGCCCCAGCATTTT.

This chain connects TRBV30 to TRBJ1-5, with 9 bases matching TRBD1. CDR3 size: 14 residues. Germline loops: CDR1 GTSNPN, CDR2 SVGIG (reference sequence). The junction had 7 bases not matched to a gene; V was cut back by 3 bases and J by 7 bases. In nucleotides, the CDR3 is TGTGCCTGGAGCGATACAGGGGGCGGACAGCCCCAGCATTTT. It translates to CAWSDTGGGQPQHF.

The sample holds one count of this clone. This chain joins TRBV25-1 and TRBJ2-1; D not resolved. CDR1 and CDR2 from the germline V gene are MGHDK and SYGVNS. This CDR3 contains 12 residues. Between the trimmed V and J ends, which lost 10 bases and 8 bases, there was a span of 15 bases. The CDR3 reads CAISLTGDEQFF. DNA of the CDR3: TGTGCCATCTCGTTAACGGGCGATGAGCAGTTCTTC.

The chain has TRBV10-1 and TRBJ1-3, with D uncertain. Trimming took 8 bases from V and 0 from J, leaving 20 bases between them. CDR1 and CDR2 from the germline V gene are WNHNN and SYGVQD (reference sequence). The CDR3 length is 17 residues. CDR3 protein: CASLRSEPGRSGNTIYF. CDR3 bases: TGCGCCAGCCTACGATCGGAGCCGGGTCGCTCTGGAAACACCATATATTTT.

The DNA for the CDR3 is TGTGCCAGCAGCCAAGACAGGGGTGGTGTCGCAGAGACCCAGTACTTC. Amino acids: CASSQDRGGVAETQYF. The V gene is TRBV5-6, the J gene TRBJ2-5; 8 nucleotides line up with TRBD1. V shed 4 bases and J 4 bases; nucleotides not matched to a gene: 12. This CDR3 contains 16 residues. CDR1 SGHDT and CDR2 YYEEEE come from the germline V gene.

This chain connects TRBV28 to TRBJ1-2, with 7 bases fitting TRBD1. The V segment lost 5 bases and the J segment 0 bases; nucleotides outside the gene matches: 3. From germline, CDR1 is MDHEN and CDR2 SYDVKM. The CDR3 loop spans 14 amino acids. The CDR3 bases are TGTGCCAGCAGTCCCGGGACAGCTAACTATGGCTACACCTTC. Its translation is CASSPGTANYGYTF.

This chain uses TRBV28 with TRBJ1-2; D possibly corresponds to TRBD1 (6 bases). Trimming pared 1 base from V and 3 bases from J, leaving 12 bases between. This CDR3 is 15 amino acids long. CDR1 is MDHEN, CDR2 SYDVKM, per germline. The chain's CDR3 is CASSLLEGVDYGYTF. CDR3 sequence (DNA): TGTGCCAGCAGTTTATTGGAGGGGGTCGACTATGGCTACACCTTC.

V and J are TRBV27 and TRBJ2-5; possibly TRBD2 for D (7 bases). The V end was cut by 3 bases, the J end by 5 bases, with 16 bases between. The CDR3 loop spans 15 amino acids. Germline V gene lookup returns CDR1 MNHEY and CDR2 SMNVEV (reference sequence). DNA for the CDR3: TGTGCCAGCAGTTTCTTTGGTCCGGGGGGCGAGACCCAGTACTTC. Protein: CASSFFGPGGETQYF.

The chain links TRBV7-2 to TRBJ2-7; tentatively, D is TRBD2 (6 bases). Germline CDR1 SGHTA, CDR2 FQGNSA. This CDR3 is 15 amino acids long. Between the trimmed V and J ends, which lost 5 bases and 5 bases, there was a span of 19 bases. The CDR3 here is CASSRGGDPNDEQYF. Here the CDR3 DNA reads TGTGCCAGCAGCCGAGGAGGGGACCCCAATGACGAGCAGTACTTC.

V usage is TRBV5-1 and J usage is TRBJ2-1, with D possibly TRBD2 on 6 matching bases. The CDR3 has 15 amino acids. V shed 0 bases and J shed 8 bases, with 15 bases lying between them. From germline, CDR1 is SGHRS and CDR2 YFSETQ. CDR3 sequence reads: CASSLVGLGGYEQFF. The CDR3, as DNA: TGCGCCAGCAGCTTGGTGGGGCTAGGAGGGTATGAGCAGTTCTTC.

This chain joins TRBV25-1 and TRBJ2-2; D remains unclear. In germline, CDR1 is MGHDK, CDR2 SYGVNS. The CDR3 length is 17 residues. The V gene lost 1 base and the J gene lost 0 bases, with 12 bases spanning the gap. For the CDR3, the DNA is TGTGCCAGCAGTGAATTTAACAGCGCAACGAACACCGGGGAGCTGTTTTTT. This translates into CASSEFNSATNTGELFF.

The J gene is TRBJ2-5, the V gene TRBV28, with 9 bases fitting TRBD2. CDR3 length: 14 residues. J was trimmed by 7 bases and V by 8 bases; bases with no gene match: 11. In germline, CDR1 is MDHEN, CDR2 SYDVKM. CDR3 loop: CASLKRGAMGTQYF. As DNA, the CDR3 is TGTGCCAGCCTAAAGCGGGGGGCGATGGGGACCCAGTACTTC.

The rearrangement uses TRBV25-1 and TRBJ1-1, with D possibly being TRBD1 (5 bases). This CDR3 has 13 residues. Trimming removed 6 bases from V and 1 base from J, with 9 bases in between. Germline assignment: CDR1 MGHDK and CDR2 SYGVNS. The CDR3 reads CASSSRENTEAFF. CDR3 coding DNA: TGTGCCAGCAGCTCCAGGGAGAACACTGAAGCTTTCTTT.

The chain couples TRBV5-1 to TRBJ2-7, with 7 positions matching TRBD2. Germline CDR1 and CDR2: SGHRS and YFSETQ. V gave up 4 bases and J gave up 1 base; unmatched junction bases: 8. This CDR3 comprises 15 residues. The CDR3 spells CASSHFSGSSYEQYF. Written as DNA, the CDR3 is TGCGCCAGCAGCCACTTTAGCGGGTCATCCTACGAGCAGTACTTC.

This chain joins TRBV30 and TRBJ2-7; D is ambiguous. This CDR3 is built from 11 residues. Germline loops: CDR1 GTSNPN, CDR2 SVGIG (reference sequence). V dropped 8 bases and J dropped 0 bases, with 8 bases sitting between them. CDR3: CAMASSYEQYF. The CDR3 nucleotides are TGTGCCATGGCGAGCTCCTACGAGCAGTACTTC. Drawing the rest from reference TRBV30 and TRBJ2-7, the complete variable domain is SQTIHQWPATLVQPVGSPLSLECTVEGTSNPNLYWYRQAAGRGLQLLFYSVGIGQISSEVPQNLSASRPQDRQFILSSKKLLLSDSGFYLCAMASSYEQYFGPGTRLTVT.

The rearrangement uses TRBV5-1 and TRBJ1-1, with TRBD1 identical over 11 bases. Germline trimming cut 3 bases from V and 11 bases from J; bases unmatched to any gene: 15. The CDR3 extends over 16 amino acids. CDR1 and CDR2 (germline): SGHRS, YFSETQ. The chain's CDR3 is CASSSGQGAYGEKAFF. Here the CDR3 DNA reads TGCGCCAGCAGCTCCGGACAGGGGGCGTATGGGGAGAAGGCTTTCTTT.

The rearrangement joins TRBV5-1 to TRBJ1-1, with 7 positions matching TRBD1. After removal of 0 bases from V and 8 bases from J, the junction contained 7 bases not matched to a gene. CDR3 size: 14 residues. Germline CDR1 and CDR2: SGHRS and YFSETQ. Here the CDR3 DNA reads TGCGCCAGCAGCTTGGAGCCGGGACAGCTGGAAGCTTTCTTT. It translates to CASSLEPGQLEAFF.

The chain couples TRBV27 to TRBJ2-2; D is uncertain. The CDR3 consists of 14 residues. Germline V gives CDR1 MNHEY, CDR2 SMNVEV (reference sequence). Trimming removed 4 bases at V and 4 bases at J, with 10 bases between. For the CDR3, the DNA is TGTGCCAGCAGTTGGGTAGCTGGCACCGGGGAGCTGTTTTTT. This sequence encodes CASSWVAGTGELFF.

The gene calls are TRBV6-1 and TRBJ1-3; no reliable D call. V was cut by 3 bases and J by 4 bases, with 7 bases left in between. CDR3 length: 13 residues. Per the germline V gene, CDR1 is MNHNS and CDR2 is SASEGT. This CDR3 is CASSESGGNTIYF. In DNA form, the CDR3 reads TGTGCCAGCAGTGAGTCCGGGGGAAACACCATATATTTT.

About this clone: The sample carries other DNA sequences with the same CDR3. V is TRBV28 and J is TRBJ1-2, with D hard to call. Trimming pared 4 bases from V and 4 bases from J, leaving 7 bases between. Per germline, CDR1 MDHEN and CDR2 SYDVKM. CDR3 length: 12 amino acids. The CDR3 region has the DNA TGTGCCAGCAGTTCTCCGACCTATGGCTACACCTTC. As protein: CASSSPTYGYTF.

This rearrangement joins TRBV6-6 to TRBJ2-3; D unresolved. The CDR3 covers 13 residues. Trimming took off 7 bases at V and 4 bases at J, with 12 bases between the two ends. The germline V gene has CDR1 MNHNY and CDR2 SVGAGI (reference sequence). The CDR3 coding sequence is TGTGCCAGCACAGCCTCCCGGGCAGATACGCAGTATTTT. This encodes CASTASRADTQYF.